This T cell receptor beta chain derives from a study of PD-1 blockade in mismatch repair-deficient tumors (dated by TCRdb to about 2017). Study-wide context: The trial enrolled just over 85 consecutive patients with roughly twelve mismatch repair-deficient cancer types between late 2013 and late 2016, all previously treated and progressing. Tumor-associated T cell clones were tracked in the peripheral blood of patients responding to PD-1 blockade by deep sequencing of TCR CDR3 regions.

For every enrolled patient, mismatch repair deficiency was confirmed by either polymerase chain reaction or immunohistochemistry. Three patients who responded to pembrolizumab therapy underwent TCR sequencing. The phase II trial prospectively evaluated PD-1 blockade with pembrolizumab in advanced mismatch repair-deficient cancers, independent of tissue of origin. Peripheral blood T cell samples were collected serially, before PD-1 blockade began and at several time points afterward. The timing of each blood sample was reported as weeks after the first dose of pembrolizumab. The CDR3 covers 15 residues, taking in both the cysteine and the phenylalanine. Only the CDR3 portion is preserved as DNA: 45 bases, with reading frame beginning at the first base. In the germline V gene (reference sequence), CDR1 corresponds to MNHEY and CDR2 to SMNVEV. V gives up 2 bases and J gives up 0 bases, and the segment between their germline ends measures 8 bases.

Beyond this particular receptor, the publication reports: After pembrolizumab, tumor-resident clones, which were often undetectable in blood before treatment, expanded rapidly and then contracted, generally ahead of radiologic responses.

Receptor libraries were prepared by the immunoSEQ multiplex PCR assay. TCRdb obtained this table from immuneACCESS and retained in-frame rearrangements with V and J assigned. These tables miss some clones; where compared with another copy, unresolved V genes account for less than half of the shortfall, and the remainder is unexplained. The sample profile shows about 39,000 clones; 80% to 85% of them were found once. The top ten constitute around 0.99% of the sample. On this clone: What antigen it recognizes has not been identified. Base qualities are missing; no much larger clone stands one base away.

The TCR comes from an adult with mismatch repair-deficient cancer. The input for sequencing was PBMCs, taken around 38 weeks after starting pembrolizumab. This chain joins TRBV27 to TRBJ1-3, with an unclear D gene assignment. The CDR3 region: CASSLNILSGNTIYF. The DNA sequence is given as TGTGCCAGCAGTTTAAACATCCTCTCTGGAAACACCATATATTTT.